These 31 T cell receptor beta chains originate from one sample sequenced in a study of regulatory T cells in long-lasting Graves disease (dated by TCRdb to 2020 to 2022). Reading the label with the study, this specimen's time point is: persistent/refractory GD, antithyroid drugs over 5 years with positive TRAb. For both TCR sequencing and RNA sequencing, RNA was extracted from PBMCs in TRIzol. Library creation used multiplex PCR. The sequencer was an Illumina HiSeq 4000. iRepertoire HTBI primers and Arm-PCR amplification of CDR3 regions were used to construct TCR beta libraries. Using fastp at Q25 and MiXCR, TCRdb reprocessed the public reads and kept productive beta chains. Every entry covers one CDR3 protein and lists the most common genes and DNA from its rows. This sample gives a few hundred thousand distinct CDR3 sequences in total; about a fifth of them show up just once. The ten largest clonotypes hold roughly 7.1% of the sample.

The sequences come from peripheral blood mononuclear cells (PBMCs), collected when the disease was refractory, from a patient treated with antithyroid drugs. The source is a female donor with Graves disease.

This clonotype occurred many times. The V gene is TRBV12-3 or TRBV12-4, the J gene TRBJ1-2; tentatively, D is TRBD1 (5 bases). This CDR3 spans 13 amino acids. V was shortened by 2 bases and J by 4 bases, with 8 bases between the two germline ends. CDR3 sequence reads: CASSLPGSYGYTF. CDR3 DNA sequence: TGTGCCAGCAGTTTACCAGGGTCCTATGGCTACACCTTC.

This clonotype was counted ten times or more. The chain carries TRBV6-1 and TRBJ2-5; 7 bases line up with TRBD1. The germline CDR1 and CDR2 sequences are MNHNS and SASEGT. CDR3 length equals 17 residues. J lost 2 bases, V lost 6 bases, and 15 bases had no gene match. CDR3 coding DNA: TGTGCCAGCAGAGGGGACAGAGGGACGGACGCACAAGAGACCCAGTACTTC. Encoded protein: CASRGDRGTDAQETQYF.

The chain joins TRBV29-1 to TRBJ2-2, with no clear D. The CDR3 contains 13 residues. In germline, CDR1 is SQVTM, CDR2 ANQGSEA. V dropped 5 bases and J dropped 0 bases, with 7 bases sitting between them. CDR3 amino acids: CSVTSPNTGELFF. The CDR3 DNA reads TGCAGCGTTACTTCCCCGAACACCGGGGAGCTGTTTTTT.

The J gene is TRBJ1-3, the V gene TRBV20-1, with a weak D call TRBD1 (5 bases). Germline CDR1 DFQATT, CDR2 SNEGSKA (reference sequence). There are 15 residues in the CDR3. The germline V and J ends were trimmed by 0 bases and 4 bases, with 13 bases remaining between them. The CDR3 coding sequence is TGCAGTGCTAGAGATCCCAGGGTAGGAGGAAACACCATATATTTT. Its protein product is CSARDPRVGGNTIYF.

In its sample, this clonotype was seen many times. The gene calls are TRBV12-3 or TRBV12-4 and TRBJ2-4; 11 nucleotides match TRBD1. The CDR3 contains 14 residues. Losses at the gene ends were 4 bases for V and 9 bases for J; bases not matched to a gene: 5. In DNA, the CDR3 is TGTGCCAGCAGTTCGGGGACAGGGGGAGGCATTCAGTACTTC. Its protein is CASSSGTGGGIQYF.

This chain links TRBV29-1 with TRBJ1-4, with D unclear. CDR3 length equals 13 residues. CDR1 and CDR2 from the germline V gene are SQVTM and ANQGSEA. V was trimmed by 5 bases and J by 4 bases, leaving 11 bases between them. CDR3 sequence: CSVSRGNNEKLFF. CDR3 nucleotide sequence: TGCAGCGTTTCTCGAGGAAATAATGAAAAACTGTTTTTT.

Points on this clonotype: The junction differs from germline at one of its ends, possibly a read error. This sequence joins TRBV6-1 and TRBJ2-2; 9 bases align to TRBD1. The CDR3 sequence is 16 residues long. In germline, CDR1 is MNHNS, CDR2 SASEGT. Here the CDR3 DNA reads TGTGCCACCAGTAACAGGGGGCGACTATCCACCGGGGAGCTGTTTTTT. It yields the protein CATSNRGRLSTGELFF.

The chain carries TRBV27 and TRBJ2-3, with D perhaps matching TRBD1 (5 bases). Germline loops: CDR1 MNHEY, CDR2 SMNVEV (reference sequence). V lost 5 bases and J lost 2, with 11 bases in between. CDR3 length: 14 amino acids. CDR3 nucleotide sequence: TGTGCCAGCAGTCCGGTGGACACCACAGATACGCAGTATTTT. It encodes CASSPVDTTDTQYF.

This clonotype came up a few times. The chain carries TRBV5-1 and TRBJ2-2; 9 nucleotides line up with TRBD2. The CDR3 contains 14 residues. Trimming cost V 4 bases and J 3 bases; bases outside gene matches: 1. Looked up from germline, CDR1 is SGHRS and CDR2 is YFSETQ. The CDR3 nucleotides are TGCGCCAGCAGCATAGCGGGAGACACCGGGGAGCTGTTTTTT. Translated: CASSIAGDTGELFF. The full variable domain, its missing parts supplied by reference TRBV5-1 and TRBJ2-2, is KAGVTQTPRYLIKTRGQQVTLSCSPISGHRSVSWYQQTPGQGLQFLFEYFSETQRNKGNFPGRFSGRQFSNSRSEMNVSTLELGDSALYLCASSIAGDTGELFFGEGSRLTVL.

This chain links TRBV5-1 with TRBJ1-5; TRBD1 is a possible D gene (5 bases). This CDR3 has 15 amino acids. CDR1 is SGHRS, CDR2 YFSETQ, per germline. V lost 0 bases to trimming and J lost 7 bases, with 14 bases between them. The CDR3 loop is CASSLAAGGGQPQHF. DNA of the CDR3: TGCGCCAGCAGCTTGGCGGCCGGGGGAGGGCAGCCCCAGCATTTT. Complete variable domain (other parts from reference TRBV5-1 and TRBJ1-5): KAGVTQTPRYLIKTRGQQVTLSCSPISGHRSVSWYQQTPGQGLQFLFEYFSETQRNKGNFPGRFSGRQFSNSRSEMNVSTLELGDSALYLCASSLAAGGGQPQHFGDGTRLSIL.

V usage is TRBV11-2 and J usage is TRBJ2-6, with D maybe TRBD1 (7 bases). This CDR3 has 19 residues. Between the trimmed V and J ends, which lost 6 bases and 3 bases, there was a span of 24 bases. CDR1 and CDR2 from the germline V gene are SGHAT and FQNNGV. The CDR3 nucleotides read TGTGCCAGCAGATCACTCTACAGGGGCCAGGGGGGTGGGGCCAACGTCCTGACTTTC. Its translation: CASRSLYRGQGGGANVLTF. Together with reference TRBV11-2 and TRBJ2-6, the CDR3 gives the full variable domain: EAGVAQSPRYKIIEKRQSVAFWCNPISGHATLYWYQQILGQGPKLLIQFQNNGVVDDSQLPKDRFSAERLKGVDSTLKIQPAKLEDSAVYLCASRSLYRGQGGGANVLTFGAGSRLTVL.

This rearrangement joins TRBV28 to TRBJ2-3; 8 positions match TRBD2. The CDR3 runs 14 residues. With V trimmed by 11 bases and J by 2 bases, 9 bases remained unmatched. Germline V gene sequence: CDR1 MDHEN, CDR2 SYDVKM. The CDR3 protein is CASEAGGLTDTQYF. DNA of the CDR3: TGTGCCTCGGAGGCGGGGGGCCTCACAGATACGCAGTATTTT.

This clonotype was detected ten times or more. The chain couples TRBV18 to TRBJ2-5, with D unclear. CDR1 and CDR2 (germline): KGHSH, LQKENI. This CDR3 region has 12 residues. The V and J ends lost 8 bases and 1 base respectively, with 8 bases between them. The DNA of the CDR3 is TGTGCCAGCAGCCGCGGCCAAGAGACCCAGTACTTC. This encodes CASSRGQETQYF.

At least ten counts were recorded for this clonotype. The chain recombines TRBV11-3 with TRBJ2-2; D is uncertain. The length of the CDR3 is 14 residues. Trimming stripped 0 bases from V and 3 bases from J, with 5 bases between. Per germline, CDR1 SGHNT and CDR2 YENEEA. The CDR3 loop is CASSLESYTGELFF. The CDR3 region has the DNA TGTGCCAGCAGCTTAGAGTCCTACACCGGGGAGCTGTTTTTT.

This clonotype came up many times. DNA of the CDR3: TGTGCCACCAGCAGAGATAGCGTGACCTACGAGCAGTACTTC. This translates into CATSRDSVTYEQYF. The genes are TRBV15 and TRBJ2-7; tentative D call: TRBD2 (5 bases). The CDR3 length is 14 residues. V was pared by 0 bases and J by 2 bases, with 8 bases between. The V gene's germline CDR1 is LNHNV and CDR2 YYDKDF (reference sequence). Looking up the rest from reference TRBV15 and TRBJ2-7 gives the full variable domain: DAMVIQNPRYQVTQFGKPVTLSCSQTLNHNVMYWYQQKSSQAPKLLFHYYDKDFNNEADTPDNFQSRRPNTSFCFLDIRSPGLGDTAMYLCATSRDSVTYEQYFGPGTRLTVT.

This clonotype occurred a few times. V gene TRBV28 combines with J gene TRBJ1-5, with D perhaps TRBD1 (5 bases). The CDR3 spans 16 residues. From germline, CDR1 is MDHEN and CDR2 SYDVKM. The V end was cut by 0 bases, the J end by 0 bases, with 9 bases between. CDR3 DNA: TGTGCCAGCAGTTTATGGGACAACAATAGCAATCAGCCCCAGCATTTT. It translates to CASSLWDNNSNQPQHF.

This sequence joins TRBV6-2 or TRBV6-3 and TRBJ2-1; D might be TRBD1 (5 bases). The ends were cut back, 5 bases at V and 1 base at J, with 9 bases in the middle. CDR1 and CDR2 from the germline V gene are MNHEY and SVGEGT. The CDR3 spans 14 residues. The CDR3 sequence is CASSEDRSYNEQFF. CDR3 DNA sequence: TGTGCCAGCAGTGAAGACAGATCCTACAATGAGCAGTTCTTC.

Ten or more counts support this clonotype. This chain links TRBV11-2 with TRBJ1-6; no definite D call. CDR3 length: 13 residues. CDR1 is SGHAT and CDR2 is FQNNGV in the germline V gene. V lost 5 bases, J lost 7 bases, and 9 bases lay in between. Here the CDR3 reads CASSTNLNSPLHF. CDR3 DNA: TGTGCCAGCAGCACAAATCTCAATTCACCCCTCCACTTT.

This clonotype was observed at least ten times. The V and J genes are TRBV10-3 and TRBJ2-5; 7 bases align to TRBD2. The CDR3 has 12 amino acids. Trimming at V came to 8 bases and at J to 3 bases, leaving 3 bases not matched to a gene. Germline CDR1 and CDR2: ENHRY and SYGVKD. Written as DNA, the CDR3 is TGTGCCATCGGGAGGGAGAAAGAGACCCAGTACTTC. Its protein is CAIGREKETQYF.

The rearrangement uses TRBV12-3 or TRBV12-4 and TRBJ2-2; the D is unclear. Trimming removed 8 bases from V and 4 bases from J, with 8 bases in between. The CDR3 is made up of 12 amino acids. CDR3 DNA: TGTGCCAGCCTCTCAGGCACCGGGGAGCTGTTTTTT. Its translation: CASLSGTGELFF.

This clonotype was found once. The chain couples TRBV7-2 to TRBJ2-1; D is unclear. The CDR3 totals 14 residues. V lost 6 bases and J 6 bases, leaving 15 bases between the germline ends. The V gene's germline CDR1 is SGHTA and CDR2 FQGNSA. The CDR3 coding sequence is TGTGCCAGCAGTCAGTATCCCGAAAGCAATGAGCAGTTCTTC. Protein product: CASSQYPESNEQFF. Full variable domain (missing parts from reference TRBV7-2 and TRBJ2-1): GAGVSQSPSNKVTEKGKDVELRCDPISGHTALYWYRQSLGQGLEFLIYFQGNSAPDKSGLPSDRFSAERTGGSVSTLTIQRTQQEDSAVYLCASSQYPESNEQFFGPGTRLTVL.

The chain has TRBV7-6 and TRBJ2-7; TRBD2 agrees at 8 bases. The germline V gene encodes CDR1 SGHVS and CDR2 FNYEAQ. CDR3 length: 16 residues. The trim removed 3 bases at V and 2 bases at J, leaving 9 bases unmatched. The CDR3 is CASSFGGGELTYEQYF. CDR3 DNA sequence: TGTGCCAGCAGCTTCGGGGGGGGCGAACTGACCTACGAGCAGTACTTC.

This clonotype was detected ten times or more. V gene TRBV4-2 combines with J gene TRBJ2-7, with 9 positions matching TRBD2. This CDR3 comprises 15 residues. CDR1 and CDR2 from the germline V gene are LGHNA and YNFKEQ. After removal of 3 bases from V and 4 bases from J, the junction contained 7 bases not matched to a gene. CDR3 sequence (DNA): TGTGCCAGCAGCCATGGGCTAGCGGGATCTTACGAGCAGTACTTC. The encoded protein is CASSHGLAGSYEQYF.

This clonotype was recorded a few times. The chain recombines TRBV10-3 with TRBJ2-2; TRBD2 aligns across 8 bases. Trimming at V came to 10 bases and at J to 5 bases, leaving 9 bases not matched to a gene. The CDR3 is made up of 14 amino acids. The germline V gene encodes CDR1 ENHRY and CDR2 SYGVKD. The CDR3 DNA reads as TGTGCCACGCAAGTCACTAGCGGTACCGGGGAGCTGTTTTTT. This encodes CATQVTSGTGELFF.

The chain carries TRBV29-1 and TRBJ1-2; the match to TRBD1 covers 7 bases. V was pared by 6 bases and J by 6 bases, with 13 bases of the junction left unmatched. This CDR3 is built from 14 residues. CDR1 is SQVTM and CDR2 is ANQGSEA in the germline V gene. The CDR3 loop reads CSVTPGQSLDGYTF. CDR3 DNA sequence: TGCAGCGTCACACCGGGACAGTCGCTCGATGGCTACACCTTC.

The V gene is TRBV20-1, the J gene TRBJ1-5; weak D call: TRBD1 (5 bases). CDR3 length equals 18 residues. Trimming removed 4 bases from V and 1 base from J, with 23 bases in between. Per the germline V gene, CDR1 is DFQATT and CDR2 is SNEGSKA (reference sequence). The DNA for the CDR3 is TGCAGTGCTACCTCCTGGGACGGAAATTTACGAAGCAATCAGCCCCAGCATTTT. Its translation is CSATSWDGNLRSNQPQHF.

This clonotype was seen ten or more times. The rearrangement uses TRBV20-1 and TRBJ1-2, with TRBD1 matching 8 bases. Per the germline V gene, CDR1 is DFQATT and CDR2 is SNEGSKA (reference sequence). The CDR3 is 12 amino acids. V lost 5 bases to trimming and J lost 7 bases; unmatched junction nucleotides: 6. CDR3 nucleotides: TGCAGTGCTTTACGGACAGGGTTTGGCTACACCTTC. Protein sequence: CSALRTGFGYTF.

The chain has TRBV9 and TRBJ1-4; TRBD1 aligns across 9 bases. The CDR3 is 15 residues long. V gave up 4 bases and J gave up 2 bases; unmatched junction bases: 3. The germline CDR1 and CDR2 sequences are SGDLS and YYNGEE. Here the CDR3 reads CASSKGQGTNEKLFF. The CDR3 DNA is TGTGCCAGCAGCAAAGGACAGGGGACTAATGAAAAACTGTTTTTT.

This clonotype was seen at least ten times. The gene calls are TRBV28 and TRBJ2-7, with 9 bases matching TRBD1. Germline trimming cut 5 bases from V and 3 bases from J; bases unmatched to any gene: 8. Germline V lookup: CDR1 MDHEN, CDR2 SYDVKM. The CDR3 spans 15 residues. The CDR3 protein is CASSTDRGRGYEQYF. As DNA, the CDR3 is TGTGCCAGCAGTACGGACAGGGGAAGAGGCTACGAGCAGTACTTC.

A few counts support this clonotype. CDR3 protein: CASHRGETQYF. The DNA of the CDR3 is TGTGCCAGCCATAGGGGGGAGACCCAGTACTTC. The V and J genes are TRBV27 and TRBJ2-5; possibly TRBD1 for D (6 bases). CDR3 length: 11 residues. CDR1 is MNHEY and CDR2 is SMNVEV in the germline V gene (reference sequence). Trimming left V 8 bases short and J 5 bases short, with 9 bases between.

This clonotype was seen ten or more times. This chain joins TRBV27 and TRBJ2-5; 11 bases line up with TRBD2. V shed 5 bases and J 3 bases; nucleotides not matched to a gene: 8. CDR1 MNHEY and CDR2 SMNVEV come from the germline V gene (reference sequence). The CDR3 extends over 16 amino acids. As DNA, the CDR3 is TGTGCCAGCAGTAACTACCGGGGACTAGCGGAAGAGACCCAGTACTTC. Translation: CASSNYRGLAEETQYF.